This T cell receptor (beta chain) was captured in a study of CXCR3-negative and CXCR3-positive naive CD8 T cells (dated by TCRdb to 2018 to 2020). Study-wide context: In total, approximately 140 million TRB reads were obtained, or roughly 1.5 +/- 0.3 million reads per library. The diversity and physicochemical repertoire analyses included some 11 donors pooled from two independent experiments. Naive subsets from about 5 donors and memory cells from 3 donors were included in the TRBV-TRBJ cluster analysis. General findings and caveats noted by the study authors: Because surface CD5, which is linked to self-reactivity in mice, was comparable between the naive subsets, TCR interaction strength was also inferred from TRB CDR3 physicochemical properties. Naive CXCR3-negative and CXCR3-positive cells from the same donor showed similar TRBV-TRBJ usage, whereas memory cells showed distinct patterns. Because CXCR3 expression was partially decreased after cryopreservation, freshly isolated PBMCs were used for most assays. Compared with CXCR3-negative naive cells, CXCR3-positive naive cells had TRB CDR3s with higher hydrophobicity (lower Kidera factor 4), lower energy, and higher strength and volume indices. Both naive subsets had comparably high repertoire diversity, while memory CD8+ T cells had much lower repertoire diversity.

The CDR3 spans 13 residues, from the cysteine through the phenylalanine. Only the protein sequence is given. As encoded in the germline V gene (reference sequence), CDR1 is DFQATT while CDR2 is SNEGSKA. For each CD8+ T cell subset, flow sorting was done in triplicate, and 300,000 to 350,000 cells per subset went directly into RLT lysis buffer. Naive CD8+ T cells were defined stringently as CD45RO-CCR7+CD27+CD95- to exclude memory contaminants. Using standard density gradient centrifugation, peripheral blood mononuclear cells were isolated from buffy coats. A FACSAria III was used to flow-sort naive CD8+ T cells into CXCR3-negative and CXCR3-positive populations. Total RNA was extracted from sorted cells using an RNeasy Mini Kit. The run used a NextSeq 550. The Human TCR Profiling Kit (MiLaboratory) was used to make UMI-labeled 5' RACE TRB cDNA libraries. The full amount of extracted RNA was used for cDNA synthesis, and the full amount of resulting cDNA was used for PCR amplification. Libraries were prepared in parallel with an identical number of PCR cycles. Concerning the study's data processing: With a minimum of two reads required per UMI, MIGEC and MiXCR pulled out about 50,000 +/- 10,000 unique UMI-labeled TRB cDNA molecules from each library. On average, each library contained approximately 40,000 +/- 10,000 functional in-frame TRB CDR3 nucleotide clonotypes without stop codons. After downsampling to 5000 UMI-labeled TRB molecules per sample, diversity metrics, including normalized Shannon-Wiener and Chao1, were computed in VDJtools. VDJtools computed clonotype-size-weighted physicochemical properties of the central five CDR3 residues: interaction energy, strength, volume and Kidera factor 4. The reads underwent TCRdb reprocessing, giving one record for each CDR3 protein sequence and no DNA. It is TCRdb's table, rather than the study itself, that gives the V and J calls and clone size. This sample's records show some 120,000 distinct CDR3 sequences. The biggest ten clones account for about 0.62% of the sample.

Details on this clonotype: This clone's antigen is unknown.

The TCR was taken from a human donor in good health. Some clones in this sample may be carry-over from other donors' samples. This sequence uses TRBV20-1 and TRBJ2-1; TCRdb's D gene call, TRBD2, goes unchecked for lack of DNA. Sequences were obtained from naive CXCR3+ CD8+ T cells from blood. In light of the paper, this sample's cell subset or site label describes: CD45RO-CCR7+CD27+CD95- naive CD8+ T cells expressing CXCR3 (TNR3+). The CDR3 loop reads CSARELAVNEQFF.